Listed here are 30 T cell receptor beta chains from one sample, sequenced in a study of vaccination and CD4 T cells after COVID-19. These receptors lack a known antigen. Sequencing of cultured CD4+ T cell DNA used the Oncomine TCR Beta short-read assay. TCRdb ran MiXCR on the PCR reads and lists one entry per CDR3 protein. This sample has about 14,000 distinct CDR3 sequences, with more than 40% found just once. Sample treatment: roughly 10-day PBMC culture with coronavirus spike peptide pools or control peptides (ViraFEST assay). Sequenced: CD4+ T cells from blood, cultured in vitro. Source of these receptors: a human donor who had recovered from COVID-19.

The V call is TRBV20-1, the J call TRBJ2-7; TRBD2 aligns across 7 bases. Losses at the gene ends were 2 bases for V and 0 bases for J; bases not matched to a gene: 7. The CDR3 is 15 amino acids. Germline V gene lookup returns CDR1 DFQATT and CDR2 SNEGSKA (reference sequence). CDR3 region: CSARSAGGSSYEQYF. CDR3 DNA: TGCAGTGCTAGATCGGCAGGCGGGAGCTCCTACGAGCAGTACTTC.

The CDR3, as DNA: TGCAGTGCTAGATTAAGCGGGAGTACCGATGAGCAGTTCTTC. Encoded protein: CSARLSGSTDEQFF. The chain is built from TRBV20-1 and TRBJ2-1; 8 nucleotides line up with TRBD2. The ends lost 2 bases at V and 8 bases at J; junction bases unmatched: 8. Germline V gene data show CDR1 as DFQATT and CDR2 as SNEGSKA (reference sequence). The CDR3 is 14 residues long.

The chain carries TRBV29-1 and TRBJ2-3; the match to TRBD2 covers 9 bases. The CDR3 has 17 amino acids. V was clipped by 1 base and J by 1 base; unmatched bases: 9. The germline gives CDR1 SQVTM, CDR2 ANQGSEA. The CDR3 DNA follows: TGCAGCGTTGAAGGTAGCGGGGCGGGGGGGGGCACAGATACGCAGTATTTT. It encodes CSVEGSGAGGGTDTQYF.

The chain is built from TRBV18 and TRBJ1-5; unclear D gene. The V end was cut by 3 bases, the J end by 8 bases, with 11 bases between. Germline values: CDR1 KGHSH, CDR2 LQKENI. The length of the CDR3 is 13 residues. As DNA, the CDR3 is TGTGCCAGCTCACCGTTCGATATGGAGCCCCAGCATTTT. As protein: CASSPFDMEPQHF. Variable domain in full (rest from reference TRBV18 and TRBJ1-5): NAGVMQNPRHLVRRRGQEARLRCSPMKGHSHVYWYRQLPEEGLKFMVYLQKENIIDESGMPKERFSAEFPKEGPSILRIQQVVRGDSAAYFCASSPFDMEPQHFGDGTRLSIL.

Only a few counts were recorded for this clonotype. This chain connects TRBV2 to TRBJ1-6; D is uncertain. Germline values: CDR1 SNHLY, CDR2 FYNNEI. The V and J ends lost 2 bases and 6 bases respectively, with 2 bases between them. The CDR3 spans 12 residues. The CDR3 bases are TGTGCCAGCAGTGAATCTAATTCACCCCTCCACTTT. As protein: CASSESNSPLHF.

This chain uses TRBV15 with TRBJ2-1; 13 bases are shared with TRBD2. The CDR3 length is 18 residues. In germline, CDR1 is LNHNV, CDR2 YYDKDF (reference sequence). With V trimmed by 0 bases and J by 9 bases, 11 bases remained unmatched. The CDR3 DNA sequence: TGTGCCACCAGCAGAGATCTGGGACTAGCGGGACGGGACGGTGAGCAGTTCTTC. It encodes CATSRDLGLAGRDGEQFF.

In its sample, this clonotype was seen a few times. The chain combines TRBV20-1 with TRBJ2-7; D is possibly TRBD1 or TRBD2 (6 bases each). The CDR3 consists of 15 residues. CDR1 and CDR2 (germline): DFQATT, SNEGSKA (reference sequence). The ends were cut back, 6 bases at V and 1 base at J, with 19 bases in the middle. CDR3 in amino acids: CSAHPGDKASYEQYF. The CDR3 DNA follows: TGCAGTGCGCACCCGGGGGACAAAGCTTCCTACGAGCAGTACTTC.

The rearrangement links TRBV2 to TRBJ2-4, with 8 bases that match TRBD1. With 5 bases clipped from V and 7 bases from J, the junction kept 4 bases outside the gene matches. Looked up from germline, CDR1 is SNHLY and CDR2 is FYNNEI. The length of the CDR3 is 13 residues. The CDR3 nucleotides are TGTGCCAGCAGTATGACAGGGGTTAACATTCAGTACTTC. Protein product: CASSMTGVNIQYF.

This clonotype was detected only a few times. This chain uses TRBV27 with TRBJ2-7; either TRBD1 or TRBD2 may supply D (6 bases each). The germline V gene encodes CDR1 MNHEY and CDR2 SMNVEV (reference sequence). The CDR3 spans 15 residues. V lost 3 bases to trimming and J lost 6 bases, with 18 bases between them. The CDR3 loop reads CASSFRGARNGEQYF. CDR3 sequence (DNA): TGTGCCAGCAGTTTTAGGGGGGCGCGAAATGGCGAGCAGTACTTC.

V usage is TRBV10-3 and J usage is TRBJ2-7; 9 bases agree with TRBD2. Per germline, CDR1 ENHRY and CDR2 SYGVKD. The CDR3 extends over 15 amino acids. The trim removed 6 bases at V and 0 bases at J, leaving 6 bases unmatched. The CDR3 region is CAIRGLAGNSYEQYF. CDR3 DNA sequence: TGTGCCATCAGGGGGCTAGCGGGGAACTCCTACGAGCAGTACTTC.

This rearrangement joins TRBV20-1 to TRBJ1-2, with unresolved D. The CDR3 is 14 amino acids. Germline assignment: CDR1 DFQATT and CDR2 SNEGSKA (reference sequence). With 2 bases removed from V and 5 bases from J, the gap between germline ends came to 15 bases. This CDR3 is CSARLTGGNYGYTF. CDR3 sequence (DNA): TGCAGTGCTAGACTCACCGGCGGGAATTATGGCTACACCTTC.

This clonotype was detected only once. The chain carries TRBV7-9 and TRBJ2-3; D unresolved. Germline-derived CDR1 and CDR2 are SEHNR and FQNEAQ (reference sequence). This CDR3 spans 15 amino acids. Trimming took off 2 bases at V and 2 bases at J, with 11 bases between the two ends. CDR3 bases: TGTGCCAGCAGCTTAAATCGGAAGACCACAGATACGCAGTATTTT. This codes for CASSLNRKTTDTQYF.

A few counts support this clonotype. The chain links TRBV28 to TRBJ1-1; D uncertain. CDR1 is MDHEN and CDR2 is SYDVKM in the germline V gene. V was trimmed by 4 bases and J by 0 bases, leaving 15 bases between them. CDR3 length equals 16 residues. Written as DNA, the CDR3 is TGTGCCAGCAGTTCCCCCCGGGCCCGTATGAACACTGAAGCTTTCTTT. It translates to CASSSPRARMNTEAFF.

The J gene is TRBJ1-1, the V gene TRBV27; TRBD1 is a possible D gene (5 bases). V was trimmed by 5 bases and J by 1 base, leaving 20 bases between them. Germline CDR1 MNHEY, CDR2 SMNVEV (reference sequence). This CDR3 comprises 17 residues. This CDR3 is CASSTIPPGLTNTEAFF. The CDR3 bases are TGTGCCAGCAGTACGATACCACCGGGACTTACGAACACTGAAGCTTTCTTT.

This chain links TRBV20-1 with TRBJ2-1, with D perhaps TRBD1 (6 bases). CDR1 and CDR2 from the germline V gene are DFQATT and SNEGSKA (reference sequence). The CDR3 sequence is 13 residues long. V lost 5 bases to trimming and J lost 7 bases, with 15 bases between them. DNA of the CDR3: TGCAGTGCTGCTCGGACAGATTGGAATGAGCAGTTCTTC. Residues: CSAARTDWNEQFF.

The chain has TRBV6-2 or TRBV6-3 and TRBJ2-4; TRBD1 matches 8 bases. CDR3 length: 16 amino acids. Germline CDR1 and CDR2: MNHEY and SVGEGT. The ends lost 6 bases at V and 1 base at J; junction bases unmatched: 8. CDR3 residues: CASSLDRVGAKNIQYF. The CDR3 bases are TGTGCCAGCAGCCTGGACAGGGTTGGGGCCAAAAACATTCAGTACTTC.

This clonotype was counted only a few times. The rearrangement joins TRBV6-2 or TRBV6-3 to TRBJ2-5; D possibly corresponds to TRBD2 (6 bases). Germline values: CDR1 MNHEY, CDR2 SVGEGT. Trimming removed 1 base at V and 4 bases at J, with 16 bases between. CDR3 size: 16 residues. This chain's CDR3 is CASSYFYSGEGETQYF. In nucleotides, the CDR3 is TGTGCCAGCAGTTACTTCTATTCGGGAGAGGGAGAGACCCAGTACTTC.

This clonotype was counted between two and nine times. V gene TRBV28 combines with J gene TRBJ2-3, with TRBD1 identical over 9 bases. The CDR3 is 16 amino acids. V trimming: 2 bases; J trimming: 6 bases; junction bases outside the gene matches: 9. CDR1 and CDR2 (germline): MDHEN, SYDVKM. In DNA, the CDR3 is TGTGCCAGCAGTTTAACAGGACAGGGGCCAGGGGATACGCAGTATTTT. This gives the protein CASSLTGQGPGDTQYF.

The chain employs TRBV20-1 and TRBJ2-3, with 8 nucleotides matching TRBD2. Trimming took 6 bases from V and 0 from J; bases not matched to a gene: 8. There are 15 residues in the CDR3. The germline V gene has CDR1 DFQATT and CDR2 SNEGSKA (reference sequence). The CDR3 DNA reads as TGCAGTGCACCAACTAGCGGCTCTAGCACAGATACGCAGTATTTT. Translating it yields CSAPTSGSSTDTQYF.

This clonotype showed up just once. The chain is built from TRBV6-2 or TRBV6-3 and TRBJ1-5; 9 bases agree with TRBD1. Germline V gives CDR1 MNHEY, CDR2 SVGEGT. After removal of 2 bases from V and 1 base from J, the junction contained 9 bases not matched to a gene. CDR3 size: 18 residues. CDR3 DNA: TGTGCCAGCAGTTACACCCTATTAACAGGGGGCAGCAATCAGCCCCAGCATTTT. This encodes CASSYTLLTGGSNQPQHF.

The V call is TRBV15, the J call TRBJ2-6; weak D call: TRBD1 (6 bases). V dropped 0 bases and J dropped 3 bases, with 6 bases sitting between them. The CDR3 runs 15 residues. Germline values: CDR1 LNHNV, CDR2 YYDKDF (reference sequence). The CDR3 nucleotides are TGTGCCACCAGCAGAGACAGGGGTGGGGCCAACGTCCTGACTTTC. Protein product: CATSRDRGGANVLTF.

This rearrangement joins TRBV27 to TRBJ2-3; D perhaps matches TRBD1 (6 bases). Between the trimmed V and J ends, which lost 5 bases and 4 bases, there was a span of 10 bases. The germline CDR1 and CDR2 sequences are MNHEY and SMNVEV (reference sequence). There are 13 residues in the CDR3. The chain's CDR3 is CASSLQGADTQYF. The DNA for the CDR3 is TGTGCCAGCAGTCTACAGGGAGCAGATACGCAGTATTTT.

The chain links TRBV20-1 to TRBJ2-5, with D hard to call. The CDR3 is 14 amino acids. V gave up 4 bases and J gave up 1 base, with 13 bases separating them. From germline, CDR1 is DFQATT and CDR2 SNEGSKA (reference sequence). As DNA, the CDR3 is TGCAGTGCTACCCCTCCCACGGGCCAAGAGACCCAGTACTTC. Amino acids: CSATPPTGQETQYF.

The chain uses TRBV12-2 and TRBJ1-2; the table's D call, TRBD1, was not checked against the DNA. TRBV12-2 is a known pseudogene. The CDR3 is made up of 14 amino acids. The CDR3 loop is CASRGAGAGYGYTF. CDR3 DNA sequence: TGTGCAAGTCGCGGAGCGGGGGCAGGCTATGGCTACACCTTC.

The chain uses TRBV4-1 and TRBJ1-1; 8 bases agree with TRBD1. Germline values: CDR1 MGHRA, CDR2 YSYEKL. This CDR3 is built from 15 residues. The ends lost 3 bases at V and 4 bases at J; junction bases unmatched: 7. The CDR3 DNA reads TGCGCCAGCAGCCAGCCACAACAGGGGGTCACTGAAGCTTTCTTT. It codes for CASSQPQQGVTEAFF.

In this sample, this clonotype turned up a few times. The chain links TRBV6-2 or TRBV6-3 to TRBJ2-2; 9 nucleotides agree with TRBD2. There are 14 residues in the CDR3. In germline, CDR1 is MNHEY, CDR2 SVGEGT. Losses at the gene ends were 7 bases for V and 3 bases for J; bases not matched to a gene: 3. CDR3 bases: TGTGCCAGCACCGTAGCGGGAGACACCGGGGAGCTGTTTTTT. This sequence encodes CASTVAGDTGELFF.

The chain has TRBV6-1 and TRBJ1-1, with D unclear. This CDR3 comprises 13 residues. From germline, CDR1 is MNHNS and CDR2 SASEGT. V lost 5 bases, J lost 6 bases, and 13 bases lay in between. CDR3: CASSLLGAPEAFF. In nucleotides, the CDR3 is TGTGCCAGCAGTCTCCTGGGAGCCCCTGAAGCTTTCTTT.

The J gene is TRBJ2-2, the V gene TRBV2; D is tentatively TRBD1 or TRBD2 (5 bases each). V lost 7 bases to trimming and J lost 0 bases, with 9 bases between them. Germline CDR1 is SNHLY and CDR2 is FYNNEI. The CDR3 has 14 amino acids. CDR3 sequence (DNA): TGTGCCAGCATTTGGGGGACGAACACCGGGGAGCTGTTTTTT. Its translation is CASIWGTNTGELFF.

The chain recombines TRBV6-4 with TRBJ2-2; D not certain. Germline CDR1 and CDR2: MRHNA and SNTAGT. CDR3 length: 14 residues. V was shortened by 3 bases and J by 6 bases, with 11 bases between the two germline ends. CDR3 sequence: CASSEFGIPGELFF. CDR3 nucleotides: TGTGCCAGCAGTGAGTTCGGAATCCCCGGGGAGCTGTTTTTT.

The chain uses TRBV20-1 and TRBJ2-5; 9 nucleotides align to TRBD2. The CDR3 spans 13 residues. Losses at the gene ends were 5 bases for V and 6 bases for J; bases not matched to a gene: 7. Germline V lookup: CDR1 DFQATT, CDR2 SNEGSKA (reference sequence). CDR3 sequence: CSALGTSYKTQYF. CDR3 nucleotides: TGCAGTGCTCTAGGGACTAGCTATAAGACCCAGTACTTC.